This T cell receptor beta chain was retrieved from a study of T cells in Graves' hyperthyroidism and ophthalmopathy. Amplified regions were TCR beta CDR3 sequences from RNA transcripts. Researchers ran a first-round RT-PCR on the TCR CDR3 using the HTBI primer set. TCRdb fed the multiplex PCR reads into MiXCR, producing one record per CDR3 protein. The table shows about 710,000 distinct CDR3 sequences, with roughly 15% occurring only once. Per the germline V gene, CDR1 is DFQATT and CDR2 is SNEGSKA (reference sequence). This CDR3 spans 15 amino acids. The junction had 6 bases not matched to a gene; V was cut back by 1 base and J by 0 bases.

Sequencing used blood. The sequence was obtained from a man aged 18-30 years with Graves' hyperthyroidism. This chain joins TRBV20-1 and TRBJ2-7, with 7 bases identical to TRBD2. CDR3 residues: CSARALAASSYEQYF. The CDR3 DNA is TGCAGTGCTAGAGCCCTAGCGGCGAGCTCCTACGAGCAGTACTTC.